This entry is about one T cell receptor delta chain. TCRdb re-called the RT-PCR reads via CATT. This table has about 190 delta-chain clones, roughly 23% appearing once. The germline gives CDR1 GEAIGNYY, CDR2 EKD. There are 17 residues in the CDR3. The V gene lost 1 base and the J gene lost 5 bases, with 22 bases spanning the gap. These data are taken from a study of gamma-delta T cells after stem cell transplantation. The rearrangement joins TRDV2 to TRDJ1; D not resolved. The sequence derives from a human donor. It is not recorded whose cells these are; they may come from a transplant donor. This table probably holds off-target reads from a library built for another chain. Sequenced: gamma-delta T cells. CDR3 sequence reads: CACDTLGVGMREDKLIF. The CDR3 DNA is TGTGCCTGTGACACATTAGGGGTCGGAATGCGAGAAGATAAACTCATCTTT.